The 26 T cell receptor beta chains below all came from one sample that was sequenced in a study of cytomegalovirus exposure and HLA in healthy donors. The PCR had 60 Vbeta and 13 Jbeta primers. TCRdb keeps only in-frame clones here, not all; method: immunoSEQ multiplex PCR. The sample has 100,000 to 150,000 clones, under 90% seen once. Specimen: PBMCs. These receptors were taken from a woman in her forties in good health and CMV-seropositive.

This chain joins TRBV5-6 and TRBJ2-7, with 9 nucleotides matching TRBD1. The CDR3 sequence is 14 residues long. CDR1 and CDR2 (germline): SGHDT, YYEEEE. V gave up 4 bases and J gave up 2 bases; unmatched junction bases: 4. The CDR3 sequence: CASSTGQGPYEQYF. The CDR3 DNA follows: TGTGCCAGCAGCACGGGACAGGGACCCTACGAGCAGTACTTC.

This clone was found a few times. The V and J genes are TRBV29-1 and TRBJ1-1; 9 bases line up with TRBD1. With V trimmed by 5 bases and J by 4 bases, 8 bases remained unmatched. The CDR3 extends over 14 amino acids. Germline V gene data show CDR1 as SQVTM and CDR2 as ANQGSEA. CDR3 DNA sequence: TGCAGCGTTCGATCCGGGACAGGGATCACTGAAGCTTTCTTT. Translating gives CSVRSGTGITEAFF.

The V gene is TRBV11-1, the J gene TRBJ2-7, with 8 positions matching TRBD2. CDR3 length: 15 amino acids. CDR1 and CDR2 (germline): SGHAT, FQDESV (reference sequence). V gave up 4 bases and J gave up 2 bases; unmatched junction bases: 7. The CDR3 region is CASSSRLANTYEQYF. The DNA for the CDR3 is TGTGCCAGCAGCTCACGACTAGCGAATACCTACGAGCAGTACTTC.

The gene calls are TRBV5-1 and TRBJ2-1; TRBD2 is a possible D gene (5 bases). V was clipped by 0 bases and J by 4 bases, with 8 bases between them. CDR1 and CDR2 (germline): SGHRS, YFSETQ. This CDR3 spans 14 amino acids. The DNA of the CDR3 is TGCGCCAGCAGCTTGGGGAGGAGTTACAATGAGCAGTTCTTC. Translated, it gives CASSLGRSYNEQFF.

The chain couples TRBV27 to TRBJ2-5; no reliable D call. Trimming pared 5 bases from V and 0 bases from J, leaving 7 bases between. The V gene's germline CDR1 is MNHEY and CDR2 SMNVEV (reference sequence). The CDR3 sequence is 13 residues long. The CDR3 protein is CASSLPYQETQYF. CDR3 in DNA: TGTGCCAGCAGTCTCCCGTACCAAGAGACCCAGTACTTC.

This clone was seen a handful of times. V gene TRBV7-9 combines with J gene TRBJ2-1, with 7 positions matching TRBD1. J lost 11 bases, V lost 5 bases, and 15 bases had no gene match. CDR3 size: 15 residues. The germline CDR1 and CDR2 sequences are SEHNR and FQNEAQ (reference sequence). CDR3 region: CASSAGTVAGDQQFF. The CDR3 DNA reads TGTGCCAGCAGCGCCGGGACAGTGGCAGGGGATCAGCAGTTCTTC.

In regard to this clone: The junction shows a germline mismatch at one end, possibly a read error. V is TRBV28 and J is TRBJ1-1, with TRBD1 matching 7 bases. The CDR3 runs 12 residues. Germline assignment: CDR1 MDHEN and CDR2 SYDVKM. The CDR3 reads CASSPDPTGPLF. The CDR3 DNA is TGTGCCAGCAGTCCCGACCCGACAGGGCCTCTCTTT.

V usage is TRBV6-1 and J usage is TRBJ2-1; D perhaps matches TRBD1 (6 bases). Deletions cut 6 bases from V and 8 bases from J, with 14 bases between. The CDR3 totals 13 residues. Germline values: CDR1 MNHNS, CDR2 SASEGT. The CDR3 reads CASSKQGRHEQFF. The DNA for the CDR3 is TGTGCCAGCAGCAAACAGGGTCGGCATGAGCAGTTCTTC.

This clone was observed once. This chain joins TRBV7-2 and TRBJ2-7; TRBD2 is a possible D gene (6 bases). Germline CDR1 reads SGHTA; CDR2 reads FQGNSA. CDR3 size: 16 residues. The V and J ends lost 5 bases and 12 bases respectively, with 29 bases between them. CDR3 bases: TGTGCCAGCAGCCCGCCCGGACTATCGACTCTTCAGGGAGGGTACTTC. This codes for CASSPPGLSTLQGGYF.

This chain links TRBV11-1 with TRBJ2-5, with D perhaps matching TRBD1 (5 bases). This CDR3 spans 14 amino acids. Deletions cut 5 bases from V and 5 bases from J, with 15 bases between. Germline V gene data show CDR1 as SGHAT and CDR2 as FQDESV (reference sequence). The CDR3 sequence is CASSHPGKLETQYF. In DNA, the CDR3 is TGTGCCAGCAGCCACCCAGGGAAGCTGGAGACCCAGTACTTC.

This chain links TRBV28 with TRBJ1-1; weak D call: TRBD1 (6 bases). The CDR3 loop spans 16 amino acids. The V end was cut by 5 bases, the J end by 4 bases, with 20 bases between. Per germline, CDR1 MDHEN and CDR2 SYDVKM. Here the CDR3 reads CASSLITTGTRTEAFF. In DNA form, the CDR3 reads TGTGCCAGCAGTCTAATAACGACCGGGACACGCACTGAAGCTTTCTTT.

CDR3: CASSITGNTEAFF. In nucleotides, the CDR3 is TGTGCCAGCAGCATCACAGGGAACACTGAAGCTTTCTTT. The chain carries TRBV11-2 and TRBJ1-1; perhaps TRBD1 as D (5 bases). The CDR3 runs to 13 residues. Between the trimmed V and J ends, which lost 5 bases and 1 base, there was a span of 8 bases. In germline, CDR1 is SGHAT, CDR2 FQNNGV.

The chain recombines TRBV5-1 with TRBJ2-3; 15 nucleotides align to TRBD2. V lost 3 bases to trimming and J lost 5 bases; unmatched junction nucleotides: 7. This CDR3 contains 17 residues. Germline CDR1 reads SGHRS; CDR2 reads YFSETQ. CDR3 loop: CASSWNPGLAGGDTQYF. The DNA for the CDR3 is TGCGCCAGCAGCTGGAATCCGGGACTAGCGGGAGGAGATACGCAGTATTTT.

The genes are TRBV10-3 and TRBJ2-3; the match to TRBD2 covers 9 bases. Germline CDR1 and CDR2: ENHRY and SYGVKD. With V trimmed by 10 bases and J by 4 bases, 9 bases remained unmatched. CDR3 length equals 14 residues. As DNA, the CDR3 is TGTGCCAGTGGCGGGACTAGCAGCGCAGATACGCAGTATTTT. It codes for CASGGTSSADTQYF.

The chain is built from TRBV7-2 and TRBJ2-2; no clear D gene. Germline V lookup: CDR1 SGHTA, CDR2 FQGNSA. The ends were cut back, 2 bases at V and 2 bases at J, with 9 bases in the middle. CDR3 length equals 15 residues. Here the CDR3 DNA reads TGTGCCAGCAGCTTACGTCAGGCCAACACCGGGGAGCTGTTTTTT. This translates into CASSLRQANTGELFF.

This chain links TRBV2 with TRBJ1-2; 12 bases fit TRBD1. CDR1 and CDR2 (germline): SNHLY, FYNNEI. CDR3 length: 15 residues. Trimming took 7 bases from V and 7 from J; bases not matched to a gene: 10. The CDR3 DNA is TGTGCCAGCAAGTCCGGGACAGGGGGCGCTTTTGGCTACACCTTC. It is translated as CASKSGTGGAFGYTF.

V gene TRBV6-6 combines with J gene TRBJ1-1; 7 nucleotides agree with TRBD1. The CDR3 contains 14 residues. Unmatched junction bases numbered 6, after V lost 4 bases and J lost 4 bases. Germline V gives CDR1 MNHNY, CDR2 SVGAGI (reference sequence). CDR3 sequence: CASSFRQGGTEAFF. The CDR3 nucleotides are TGTGCCAGCAGTTTTCGACAGGGCGGCACTGAAGCTTTCTTT.

The chain joins TRBV10-2 to TRBJ2-3, with TRBD1 identical over 11 bases. The J segment lost 0 bases and the V segment lost 3 bases, leaving 5 bases of the junction unmatched. CDR1 is WSHSY and CDR2 is SAAADI in the germline V gene. This CDR3 spans 17 amino acids. CDR3 sequence: CASSDPGQGGSTDTQYF. In DNA form, the CDR3 reads TGCGCCAGCAGTGACCCGGGACAGGGGGGAAGCACAGATACGCAGTATTTT.

The genes are TRBV6-1 and TRBJ1-2; 10 nucleotides line up with TRBD1. This CDR3 comprises 15 residues. Germline-derived CDR1 and CDR2 are MNHNS and SASEGT. Trimming took 4 bases from V and 6 from J; bases not matched to a gene: 8. The CDR3 spells CASSAFGQGEDGYTF. The DNA for the CDR3 is TGTGCCAGCAGTGCCTTCGGACAGGGGGAGGATGGCTACACCTTC.

V and J are TRBV30 and TRBJ1-2; D not certain. The V end was cut by 7 bases, the J end by 6 bases, with 12 bases between. The germline gives CDR1 GTSNPN, CDR2 SVGIG (reference sequence). The CDR3 consists of 11 residues. DNA of the CDR3: TGTGCCTCCACGGGGAACCATGGCTACACCTTC. Residues: CASTGNHGYTF.

The chain links TRBV4-2 to TRBJ2-3, with 9 bases aligning to TRBD1. The ends lost 4 bases at V and 4 bases at J; junction bases unmatched: 9. The CDR3 is 16 residues long. The germline V gene has CDR1 LGHNA and CDR2 YNFKEQ. The CDR3 bases are TGTGCCAGCAGCCCTGGGGGAACAGGGGGCCCAGATACGCAGTATTTT. Its protein is CASSPGGTGGPDTQYF.

This clone was seen only a few times. As DNA, the CDR3 is TGTGCCAGCAGCCGCGGGACAGGGAGCTCCTACGAGCAGTACTTC. Amino acids: CASSRGTGSSYEQYF. J is TRBJ2-7 and V is TRBV4-2, with 9 bases that match TRBD1. The trim removed 4 bases at V and 0 bases at J, leaving 4 bases unmatched. The CDR3 contains 15 residues. The germline CDR1 and CDR2 sequences are LGHNA and YNFKEQ.

CDR3 protein: CSVPGGNWDEQFF. The CDR3 coding sequence is TGCAGCGTTCCGGGAGGCAATTGGGATGAGCAGTTCTTC. The rearrangement uses TRBV29-1 and TRBJ2-1; 7 positions match TRBD2. Per germline, CDR1 SQVTM and CDR2 ANQGSEA. The ends lost 5 bases at V and 8 bases at J; junction bases unmatched: 9. This CDR3 comprises 13 residues.

The V and J genes are TRBV6-4 and TRBJ2-1, with TRBD2 identical over 7 bases. V was pared by 0 bases and J by 4 bases, with 6 bases of the junction left unmatched. The CDR3 has 16 residues. CDR1 and CDR2 from the germline V gene are MRHNA and SNTAGT. CDR3 sequence reads: CASSDSGTNPYNEQFF. For the CDR3, the DNA is TGTGCCAGCAGTGACTCGGGGACTAACCCTTACAATGAGCAGTTCTTC.

The chain uses TRBV6-4 and TRBJ2-1, with D tentatively TRBD2 (6 bases). The CDR3 is 15 residues long. Trimming took off 4 bases at V and 4 bases at J, with 14 bases between the two ends. Germline CDR1 MRHNA, CDR2 SNTAGT. The CDR3 loop reads CASSAGGAGYNEQFF. CDR3 coding DNA: TGTGCCAGCAGTGCTGGCGGGGCGGGTTACAATGAGCAGTTCTTC.

This clone has just one count. One junction end disagrees with the germline gene, perhaps due to a read error. The J gene is TRBJ2-7, the V gene TRBV7-9; D may be TRBD1 (6 bases). CDR1 and CDR2 (germline): SEHNR, FQNEAQ (reference sequence). This CDR3 has 14 residues. The CDR3 loop reads CSSSPYGTNYEQYF. The DNA for the CDR3 is TGTTCCAGCAGCCCATACGGGACAAACTACGAGCAGTACTTC. Full variable domain (outside the CDR3, taken from reference TRBV7-9 and TRBJ2-7): DTGVSQNPRHKITKRGQNVTFRCDPISEHNRLYWYRQTLGQGPEFLTYFQNEAQLEKSRLLSDRFSAERPKGSFSTLEIQRTEQGDSAMYLCSSSPYGTNYEQYFGPGTRLTVT.